The count of the clone carrying this T cell receptor (beta chain) is one. V dropped 6 bases and J dropped 3 bases, with 9 bases sitting between them. The germline CDR1 and CDR2 sequences are SNHLY and FYNNEI. This CDR3 has 12 amino acids. This table comes from immunoSEQ multiplex PCR, and its TCRdb copy is limited to in-frame clones, with some not included. The data show 70,000 to 100,000 clones, with roughly 84% seen just once and around 3% held by the top ten. This sample was taken from a study of blood T cell repertoires in COVID-19. Study in general: From the United States, Italy and Spain came samples of acute and convalescent COVID-19. T cells, B-cell-depleted T cells, or PBMCs provided the cDNA or gDNA that served as material.

This clonotype originated in a woman of 80 years or more with acute or convalescent COVID-19. The sequenced material came from peripheral blood. The chain carries TRBV2 and TRBJ2-7; D unclear. The CDR3 here is CASRGDNYEQYF. CDR3 DNA: TGTGCCAGCAGAGGCGACAACTACGAGCAGTACTTC.